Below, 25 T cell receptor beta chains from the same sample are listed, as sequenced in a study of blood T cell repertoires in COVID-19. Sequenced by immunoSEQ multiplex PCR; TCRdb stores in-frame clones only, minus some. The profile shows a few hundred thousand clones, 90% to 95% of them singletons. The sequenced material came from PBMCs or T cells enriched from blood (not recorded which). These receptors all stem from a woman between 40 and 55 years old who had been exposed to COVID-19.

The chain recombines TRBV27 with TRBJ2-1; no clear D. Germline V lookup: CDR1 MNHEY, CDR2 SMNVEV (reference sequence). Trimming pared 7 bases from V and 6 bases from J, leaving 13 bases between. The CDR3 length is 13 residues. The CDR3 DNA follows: TGTGCCAGCAACTCTGTGTATGGCAATGAGCAGTTCTTC. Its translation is CASNSVYGNEQFF.

DNA of the CDR3: TGTGCCAGTAGTCCCTGGTCCGCCCTAGGGAACACTGAAGCTTTCTTT. It is translated as CASSPWSALGNTEAFF. The chain is built from TRBV19 and TRBJ1-1; D unclear. The CDR3 spans 16 residues. Trimming took off 5 bases at V and 1 base at J, with 17 bases between the two ends. The germline V gene encodes CDR1 LNHDA and CDR2 SQIVND (reference sequence).

The CDR3 loop reads CASSPKGRDEKLFF. The CDR3 region has the DNA TGTGCCAGCAGCCCGAAAGGGCGGGATGAAAAACTGTTTTTT. The chain couples TRBV4-2 to TRBJ1-4; no firm D call. V was shortened by 4 bases and J by 6 bases, with 12 bases between the two germline ends. The CDR3 is made up of 14 amino acids. From germline, CDR1 is LGHNA and CDR2 YNFKEQ.

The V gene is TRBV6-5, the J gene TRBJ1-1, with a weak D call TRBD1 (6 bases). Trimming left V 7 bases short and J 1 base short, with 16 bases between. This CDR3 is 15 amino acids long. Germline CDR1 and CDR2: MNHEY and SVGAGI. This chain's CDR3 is CASNTWRGANTEAFF. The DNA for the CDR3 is TGTGCCAGCAACACCTGGCGGGGGGCGAACACTGAAGCTTTCTTT.

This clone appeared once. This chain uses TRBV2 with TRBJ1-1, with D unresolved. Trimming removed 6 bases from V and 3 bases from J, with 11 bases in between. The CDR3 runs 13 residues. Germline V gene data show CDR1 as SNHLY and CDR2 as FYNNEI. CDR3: CASSANGDTEAFF. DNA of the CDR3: TGTGCCAGCAGCGCCAACGGGGACACTGAAGCTTTCTTT.

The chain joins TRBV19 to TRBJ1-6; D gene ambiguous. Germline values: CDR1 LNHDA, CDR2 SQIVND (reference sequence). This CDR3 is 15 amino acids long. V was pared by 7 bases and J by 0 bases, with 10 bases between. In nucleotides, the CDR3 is TGTGCCAGTAACACACAGCCCTCCTATAATTCACCCCTCCACTTT. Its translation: CASNTQPSYNSPLHF.

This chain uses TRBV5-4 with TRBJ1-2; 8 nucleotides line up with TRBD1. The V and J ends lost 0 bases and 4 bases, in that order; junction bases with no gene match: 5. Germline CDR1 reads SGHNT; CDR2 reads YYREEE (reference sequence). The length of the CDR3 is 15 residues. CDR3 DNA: TGTGCCAGCAGCTTGGAGCGGACAGGGATCTATGGCTACACCTTC. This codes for CASSLERTGIYGYTF.

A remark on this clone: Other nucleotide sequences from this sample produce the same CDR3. The CDR3 loop is CAWSVQSNQPQHF. CDR3 sequence (DNA): TGTGCCTGGAGTGTACAGAGCAATCAGCCCCAGCATTTT. V gene TRBV30 combines with J gene TRBJ1-5; D gene ambiguous. V lost 0 bases and J 1 base, leaving 4 bases between the germline ends. Germline lookup yields CDR1 GTSNPN and CDR2 SVGIG (reference sequence). The CDR3 consists of 13 residues.

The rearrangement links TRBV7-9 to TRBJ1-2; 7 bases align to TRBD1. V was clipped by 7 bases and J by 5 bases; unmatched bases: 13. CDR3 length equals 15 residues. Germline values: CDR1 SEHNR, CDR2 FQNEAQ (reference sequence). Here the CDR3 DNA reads TGTGCCAGCATCGAAATGACAGGGACTAGGTATGGCTACACCTTC. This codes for CASIEMTGTRYGYTF.

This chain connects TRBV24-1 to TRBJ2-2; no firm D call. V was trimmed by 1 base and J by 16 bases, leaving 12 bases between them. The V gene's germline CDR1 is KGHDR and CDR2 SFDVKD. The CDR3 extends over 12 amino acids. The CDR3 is CATSDFADTPFF. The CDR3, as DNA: TGTGCCACCAGTGATTTTGCCGACACCCCGTTTTTT.

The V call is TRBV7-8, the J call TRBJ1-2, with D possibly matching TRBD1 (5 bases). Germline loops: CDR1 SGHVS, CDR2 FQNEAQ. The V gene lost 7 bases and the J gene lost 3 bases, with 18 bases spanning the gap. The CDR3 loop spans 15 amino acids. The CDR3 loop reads CASTPMGGRDYGYTF. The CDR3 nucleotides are TGTGCCAGCACCCCCATGGGGGGGAGGGACTATGGCTACACCTTC.

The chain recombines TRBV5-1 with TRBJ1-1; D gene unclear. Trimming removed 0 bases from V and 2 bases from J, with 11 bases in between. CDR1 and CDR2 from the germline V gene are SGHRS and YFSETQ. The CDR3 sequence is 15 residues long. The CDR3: CASSLAAASNTEAFF. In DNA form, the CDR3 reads TGCGCCAGCAGCTTGGCCGCAGCGAGTAACACTGAAGCTTTCTTT.

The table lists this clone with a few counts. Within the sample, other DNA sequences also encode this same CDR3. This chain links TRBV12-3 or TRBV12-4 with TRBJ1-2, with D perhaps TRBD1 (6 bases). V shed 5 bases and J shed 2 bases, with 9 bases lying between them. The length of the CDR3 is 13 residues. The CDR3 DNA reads TGTGCCAGCAGTCCCACAGGGAACTATGGCTACACCTTC. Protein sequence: CASSPTGNYGYTF.

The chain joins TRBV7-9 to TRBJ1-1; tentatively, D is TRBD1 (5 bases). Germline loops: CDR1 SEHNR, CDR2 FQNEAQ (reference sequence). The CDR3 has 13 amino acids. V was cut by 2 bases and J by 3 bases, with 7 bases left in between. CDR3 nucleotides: TGTGCCAGCAGCTTACGACAGTACACTGAAGCTTTCTTT. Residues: CASSLRQYTEAFF.

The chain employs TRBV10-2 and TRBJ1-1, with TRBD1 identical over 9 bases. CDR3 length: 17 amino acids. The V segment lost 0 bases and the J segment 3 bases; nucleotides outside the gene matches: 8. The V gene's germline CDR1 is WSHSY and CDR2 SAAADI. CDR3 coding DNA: TGCGCCAGCAGTGAGTCGACAGGGACAGGGCGGGACACTGAAGCTTTCTTT. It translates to CASSESTGTGRDTEAFF.

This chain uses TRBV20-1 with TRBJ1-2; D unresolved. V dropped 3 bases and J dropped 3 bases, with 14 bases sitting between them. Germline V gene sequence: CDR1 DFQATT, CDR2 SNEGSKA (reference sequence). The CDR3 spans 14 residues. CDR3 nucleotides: TGCAGTGCTAGTATGAGCCCCAAAGACTATGGCTACACCTTC. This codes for CSASMSPKDYGYTF.

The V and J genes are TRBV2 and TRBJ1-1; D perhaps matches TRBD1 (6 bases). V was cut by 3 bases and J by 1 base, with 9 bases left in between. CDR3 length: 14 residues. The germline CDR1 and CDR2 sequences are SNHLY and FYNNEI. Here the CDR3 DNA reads TGTGCCAGCAGTGACATCAGGGGGAACACTGAAGCTTTCTTT. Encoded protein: CASSDIRGNTEAFF.

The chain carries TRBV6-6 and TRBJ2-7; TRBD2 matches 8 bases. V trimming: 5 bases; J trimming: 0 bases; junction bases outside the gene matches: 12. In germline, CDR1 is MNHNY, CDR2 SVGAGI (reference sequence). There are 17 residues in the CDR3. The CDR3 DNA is TGTGCCAGCAGTCGTTCCCTTTTAGCGGGGAGCTCCTACGAGCAGTACTTC. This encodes CASSRSLLAGSSYEQYF.

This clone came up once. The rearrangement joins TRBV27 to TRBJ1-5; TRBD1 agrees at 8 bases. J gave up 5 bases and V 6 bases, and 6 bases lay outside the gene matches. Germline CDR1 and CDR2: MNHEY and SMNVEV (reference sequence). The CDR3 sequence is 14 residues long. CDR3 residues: CASSGTGGDQPQHF. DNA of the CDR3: TGTGCCAGCAGCGGGACAGGCGGGGATCAGCCCCAGCATTTT.

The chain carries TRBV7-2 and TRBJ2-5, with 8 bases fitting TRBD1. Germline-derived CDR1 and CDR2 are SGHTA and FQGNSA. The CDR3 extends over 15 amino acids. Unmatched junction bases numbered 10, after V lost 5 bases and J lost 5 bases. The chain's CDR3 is CASSPDRGRGETQYF. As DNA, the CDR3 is TGTGCCAGCAGCCCAGACAGGGGACGGGGGGAGACCCAGTACTTC.

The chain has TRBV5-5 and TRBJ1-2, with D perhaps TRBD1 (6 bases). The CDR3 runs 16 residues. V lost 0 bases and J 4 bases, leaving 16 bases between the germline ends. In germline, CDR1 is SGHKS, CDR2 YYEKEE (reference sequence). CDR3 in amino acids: CASSLAGRGAGYGYTF. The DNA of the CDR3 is TGTGCCAGCAGCTTGGCCGGGAGGGGGGCCGGCTATGGCTACACCTTC.

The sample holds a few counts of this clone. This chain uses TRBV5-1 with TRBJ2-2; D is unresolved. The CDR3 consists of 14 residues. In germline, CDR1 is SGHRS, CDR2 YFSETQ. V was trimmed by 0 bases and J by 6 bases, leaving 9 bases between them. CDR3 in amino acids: CASSLGWSAGELFF. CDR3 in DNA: TGCGCCAGCAGCTTGGGGTGGTCGGCCGGGGAGCTGTTTTTT. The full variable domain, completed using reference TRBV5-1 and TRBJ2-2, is KAGVTQTPRYLIKTRGQQVTLSCSPISGHRSVSWYQQTPGQGLQFLFEYFSETQRNKGNFPGRFSGRQFSNSRSEMNVSTLELGDSALYLCASSLGWSAGELFFGEGSRLTVL.

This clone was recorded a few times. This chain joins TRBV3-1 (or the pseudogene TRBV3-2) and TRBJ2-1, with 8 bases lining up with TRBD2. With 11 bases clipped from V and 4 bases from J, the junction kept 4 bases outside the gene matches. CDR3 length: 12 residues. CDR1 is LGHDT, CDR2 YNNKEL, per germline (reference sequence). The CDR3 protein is CAAGGGYNEQFF. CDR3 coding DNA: TGTGCCGCGGGAGGAGGTTACAATGAGCAGTTCTTC.

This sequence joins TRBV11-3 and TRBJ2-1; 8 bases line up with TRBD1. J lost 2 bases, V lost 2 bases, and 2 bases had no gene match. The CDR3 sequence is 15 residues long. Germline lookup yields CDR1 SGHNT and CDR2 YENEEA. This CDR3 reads CASSLLTGAYNEQFF. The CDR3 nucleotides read TGTGCCAGCAGCTTATTGACAGGGGCCTACAATGAGCAGTTCTTC.

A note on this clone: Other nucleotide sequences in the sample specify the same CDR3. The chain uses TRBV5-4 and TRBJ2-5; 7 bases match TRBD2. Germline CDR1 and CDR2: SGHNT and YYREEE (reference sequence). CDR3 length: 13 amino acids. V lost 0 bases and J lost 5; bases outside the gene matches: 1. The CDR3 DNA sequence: TGTGCCAGCAGCTTGGCCGGGGGGGAGACCCAGTACTTC. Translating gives CASSLAGGETQYF.